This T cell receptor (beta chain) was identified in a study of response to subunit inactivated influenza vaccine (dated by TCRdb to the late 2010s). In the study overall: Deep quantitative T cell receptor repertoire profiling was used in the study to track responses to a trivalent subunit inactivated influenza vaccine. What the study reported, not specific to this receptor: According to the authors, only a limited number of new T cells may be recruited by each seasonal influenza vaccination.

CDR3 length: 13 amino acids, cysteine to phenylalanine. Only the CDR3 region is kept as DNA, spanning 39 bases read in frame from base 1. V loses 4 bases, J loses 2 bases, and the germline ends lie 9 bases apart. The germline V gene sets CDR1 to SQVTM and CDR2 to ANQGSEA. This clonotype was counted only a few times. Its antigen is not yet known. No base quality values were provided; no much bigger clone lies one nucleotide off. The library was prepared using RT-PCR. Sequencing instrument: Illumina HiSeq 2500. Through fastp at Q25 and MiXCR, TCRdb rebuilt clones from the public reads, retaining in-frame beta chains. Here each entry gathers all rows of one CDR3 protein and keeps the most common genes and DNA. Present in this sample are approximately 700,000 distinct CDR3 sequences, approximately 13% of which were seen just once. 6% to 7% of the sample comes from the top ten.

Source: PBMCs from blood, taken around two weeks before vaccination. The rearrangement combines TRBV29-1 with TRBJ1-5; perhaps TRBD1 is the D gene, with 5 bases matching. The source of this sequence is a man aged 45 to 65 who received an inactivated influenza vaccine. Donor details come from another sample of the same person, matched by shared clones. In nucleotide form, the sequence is TGCAGCGTTGCGGGGGAACGCAATCAGCCCCAGCATTTT. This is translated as CSVAGERNQPQHF.